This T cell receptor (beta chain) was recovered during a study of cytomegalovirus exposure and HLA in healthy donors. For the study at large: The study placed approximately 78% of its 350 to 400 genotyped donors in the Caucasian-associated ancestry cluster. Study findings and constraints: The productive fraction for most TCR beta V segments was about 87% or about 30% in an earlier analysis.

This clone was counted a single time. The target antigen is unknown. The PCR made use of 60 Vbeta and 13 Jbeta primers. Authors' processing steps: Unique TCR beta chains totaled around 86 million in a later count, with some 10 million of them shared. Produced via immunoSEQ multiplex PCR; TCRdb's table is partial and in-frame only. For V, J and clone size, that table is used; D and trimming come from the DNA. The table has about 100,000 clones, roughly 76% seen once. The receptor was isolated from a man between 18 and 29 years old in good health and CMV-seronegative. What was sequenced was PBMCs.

In DNA form, the CDR3 reads TGTGCCAGCAGCAATACACCCCTGAGGGAGGCAACTAATGAAAAACTGTTTTTT. This translates into CASSNTPLREATNEKLFF. The chain carries TRBV21-1 and TRBJ1-4. TRBV21-1 is an annotated pseudogene. This CDR3 has 18 amino acids.